One sample yielded the 24 T cell receptor beta chains listed below, sequenced in a study of T-cell reconstitution after alpha-beta-depleted transplantation in children. A TCRbeta library incorporating unique molecular identifiers was prepared. TCRdb called the PCR reads again in MiXCR, with one record for every CDR3 protein. The sample lists about 230,000 distinct CDR3 sequences; about a tenth were seen once. The sample in question was PBMCs, obtained before TCRalphabeta/CD19-depleted stem cell transplant. The receptors stem from a child younger than two with acute myeloid leukemia, due to receive a stem cell transplant.

This chain uses TRBV7-2 with TRBJ2-3; D uncertain. From germline, CDR1 is SGHTA and CDR2 FQGNSA. V was pared by 7 bases and J by 2 bases, with 10 bases between. This CDR3 region has 13 residues. This CDR3 is CASNSQHTDTQYF. The CDR3 nucleotides are TGTGCCAGCAACTCGCAGCACACAGATACGCAGTATTTT.

This clonotype was found many times. This chain joins TRBV29-1 and TRBJ2-7; D ambiguous. This CDR3 spans 12 amino acids. The germline V gene encodes CDR1 SQVTM and CDR2 ANQGSEA. V lost 0 bases to trimming and J lost 2 bases, with 5 bases between them. CDR3 in amino acids: CSVEDLTYEQYF. CDR3 bases: TGCAGCGTTGAAGATCTCACCTACGAGCAGTACTTC.

This clonotype appeared a few times. J is TRBJ2-5 and V is TRBV21-1; the table names TRBD2, a call not compared with the DNA. TRBV21-1 is deemed a pseudogene. The CDR3 has 16 residues. CDR3 amino acids: CASSKTSGPFQETQYF. DNA of the CDR3: TGTGCCAGCAGCAAAACAAGCGGGCCTTTTCAAGAGACCCAGTACTTC.

This clonotype was detected many times. The gene calls are TRBV5-5 and TRBJ1-2, with D possibly being TRBD1 (5 bases). Germline V gene lookup returns CDR1 SGHKS and CDR2 YYEKEE (reference sequence). The CDR3 length is 17 residues. V lost 0 bases and J 0 bases, leaving 15 bases between the germline ends. CDR3 amino acids: CASSLVFGGPPNYGYTF. DNA of the CDR3: TGTGCCAGCAGCTTGGTATTTGGGGGTCCCCCTAACTATGGCTACACCTTC.

This clonotype has a handful of counts. One junction end disagrees with the germline gene, perhaps due to a read error. The chain carries TRBV20-1 and TRBJ1-5; possibly TRBD1 for D (6 bases). CDR1 and CDR2 from the germline V gene are DFQATT and SNEGSKA (reference sequence). The CDR3 has 18 residues. The chain's CDR3 is CCARLQFTGTIGSQPQHF. The CDR3 DNA follows: TGCTGTGCTAGGCTTCAATTCACCGGGACAATTGGTAGTCAGCCCCAGCATTTT.

This clonotype showed up many times. The chain carries TRBV18 and TRBJ2-3, with D uncertain. Trimming removed 0 bases from V and 5 bases from J, with 15 bases in between. The CDR3 sequence is 16 residues long. CDR1 and CDR2 from the germline V gene are KGHSH and LQKENI. The DNA for the CDR3 is TGTGCCAGCTCACCACCGTGGAGCGAGAATGGAGATACGCAGTATTTT. It translates to CASSPPWSENGDTQYF. The variable domain in full, completed from reference TRBV18 and TRBJ2-3, reads NAGVMQNPRHLVRRRGQEARLRCSPMKGHSHVYWYRQLPEEGLKFMVYLQKENIIDESGMPKERFSAEFPKEGPSILRIQQVVRGDSAAYFCASSPPWSENGDTQYFGPGTRLTVL.

The table lists this clonotype with many counts. The V gene is TRBV24-1, the J gene TRBJ2-1; D is ambiguous. Germline values: CDR1 KGHDR, CDR2 SFDVKD. The CDR3 loop spans 14 amino acids. Trimming shortened V by 6 bases and J by 4 bases, and 12 bases separated the two germline ends. Here the CDR3 DNA reads TGTGCCACCAGTTTATCCCAGAATTACAATGAGCAGTTCTTC. This encodes CATSLSQNYNEQFF.

This clonotype was seen many times. V usage is TRBV7-2 and J usage is TRBJ2-5; D may be TRBD1 or TRBD2 (5 bases each). Trimming shortened V by 0 bases and J by 7 bases, and 15 bases separated the two germline ends. The CDR3 loop spans 15 amino acids. Germline V gene lookup returns CDR1 SGHTA and CDR2 FQGNSA. CDR3 sequence reads: CASSLAGVGGRTQYF. The CDR3 DNA reads TGTGCCAGCAGCTTAGCGGGGGTTGGCGGTCGGACCCAGTACTTC.

The J gene is TRBJ2-7, the V gene TRBV5-6, with D possibly TRBD2 on 5 matching bases. Trimming took off 4 bases at V and 2 bases at J, with 10 bases between the two ends. From germline, CDR1 is SGHDT and CDR2 YYEEEE. There are 13 residues in the CDR3. The CDR3 loop reads CASSKTNPYEQYF. In DNA form, the CDR3 reads TGTGCCAGCAGCAAGACTAATCCCTACGAGCAGTACTTC. Full variable domain (rest looked up from reference TRBV5-6 and TRBJ2-7): DAGVTQSPTHLIKTRGQQVTLRCSPKSGHDTVSWYQQALGQGPQFIFQYYEEEERQRGNFPDRFSGHQFPNYSSELNVNALLLGDSALYLCASSKTNPYEQYFGPGTRLTVT.

The table lists this clonotype with many counts. The V and J genes are TRBV5-1 and TRBJ2-7, with 12 positions matching TRBD2. V shed 6 bases and J 4 bases; nucleotides not matched to a gene: 5. The germline gives CDR1 SGHRS, CDR2 YFSETQ. The CDR3 totals 14 residues. CDR3 DNA sequence: TGCGCCAGCACCAAGACTAGCGGGAGTTACGAGCAGTACTTC. The encoded protein is CASTKTSGSYEQYF.

At least ten counts were recorded for this clonotype. The genes are TRBV29-1 and TRBJ2-1, with D hard to call. V was pared by 8 bases and J by 9 bases, with 23 bases between. CDR1 is SQVTM and CDR2 is ANQGSEA in the germline V gene. The CDR3 runs to 14 residues. The DNA for the CDR3 is TGCAGCTTGGGGTCAGATACATGGTCCGGTGAGCAGTTCTTC. Its translation is CSLGSDTWSGEQFF.

This clonotype came up many times. The chain recombines TRBV19 with TRBJ1-5, with D uncertain. Trimming left V 3 bases short and J 4 bases short, with 13 bases between. The CDR3 totals 15 residues. Germline CDR1 is LNHDA and CDR2 is SQIVND (reference sequence). The CDR3 loop is CASSIGQLPNQPQHF. CDR3 coding DNA: TGTGCCAGTAGTATTGGTCAACTCCCTAATCAGCCCCAGCATTTT.

Points on this clonotype: At one end the junction does not follow the germline gene, possibly because of a read error. The V gene is TRBV7-9, the J gene TRBJ1-4; 9 nucleotides agree with TRBD1. Germline V CDR1 and CDR2: SEHNR, FQNEAQ (reference sequence). The CDR3 sequence is 16 residues long. CDR3 sequence (DNA): TGTGCCAGCAGCTTCCCCGCCGGGACAGGGAATGCAAAACTGTTTTTT. It is translated as CASSFPAGTGNAKLFF.

In the case of this clonotype: This clone may be a read error of a much larger clone one base away. V is TRBV7-6 and J is TRBJ2-2; 13 nucleotides line up with TRBD2. Germline CDR1 is SGHVS and CDR2 is FNYEAQ. J lost 7 bases, V lost 5 bases, and 7 bases had no gene match. There are 16 residues in the CDR3. The CDR3 is CASSHRLAGGIGELFF. The CDR3 DNA follows: TGTGCCAGCAGCCACAGACTAGCGGGAGGAATCGGGGAGCTGTTTTTT.

This clonotype showed up many times. The chain links TRBV3-1 to TRBJ2-2, with no clear D. The CDR3 runs 14 residues. From germline, CDR1 is LGHDT and CDR2 YNNKEL (reference sequence). V shed 1 base and J shed 0 bases, with 3 bases lying between them. The CDR3 protein is CASSQGSNTGELFF. In DNA form, the CDR3 reads TGTGCCAGCAGCCAAGGATCGAACACCGGGGAGCTGTTTTTT.

This clonotype was observed a handful of times. The genes are TRBV20-1 and TRBJ1-1, with D possibly being TRBD1 (6 bases). The CDR3 runs to 14 residues. Germline V CDR1 and CDR2: DFQATT, SNEGSKA (reference sequence). Trimming left V 0 bases short and J 4 bases short, with 12 bases between. This CDR3 is CSARDAAGVTEAFF. The DNA of the CDR3 is TGCAGTGCTAGAGATGCAGCAGGGGTCACTGAAGCTTTCTTT.

The rearrangement links TRBV11-2 to TRBJ2-7, with D perhaps TRBD1 or TRBD2 (5 bases each). The ends were cut back, 3 bases at V and 6 bases at J, with 9 bases in the middle. Germline values: CDR1 SGHAT, CDR2 FQNNGV. The CDR3 contains 12 residues. The CDR3 is CASSLGRTEQYF. The CDR3 DNA is TGTGCCAGCAGCTTGGGACGGACCGAGCAGTACTTC.

This clonotype was observed at least ten times. This chain connects TRBV20-1 to TRBJ1-2; D gene ambiguous. Trimming removed 6 bases at V and 6 bases at J, with 14 bases between. The V gene's germline CDR1 is DFQATT and CDR2 SNEGSKA (reference sequence). CDR3 size: 12 residues. CDR3 sequence reads: CSAIDGIDGYTF. The CDR3 DNA is TGCAGTGCCATAGATGGGATAGATGGCTACACCTTC.

This clonotype was counted ten times or more. This rearrangement joins TRBV24-1 to TRBJ2-1; perhaps TRBD2 as D (6 bases). The CDR3 covers 15 residues. Germline V gives CDR1 KGHDR, CDR2 SFDVKD. Trimming cost V 5 bases and J 3 bases, with 13 bases left between them. For the CDR3, the DNA is TGTGCCACCAGTGCCCAACGGGACTTCTACAATGAGCAGTTCTTC. The encoded protein is CATSAQRDFYNEQFF.

The chain links TRBV5-5 to TRBJ2-1, with D possibly being TRBD2 (6 bases). Trimming left V 1 base short and J 6 bases short, with 17 bases between. The CDR3 totals 16 residues. Looked up from germline, CDR1 is SGHKS and CDR2 is YYEKEE (reference sequence). CDR3 loop: CASSLTLAILGNEQFF. The CDR3 DNA follows: TGTGCCAGCAGCTTGACTCTAGCGATTTTGGGCAATGAGCAGTTCTTC.

This chain uses TRBV5-1 with TRBJ1-4; D perhaps matches TRBD1 (5 bases). Germline CDR1 SGHRS, CDR2 YFSETQ. There are 16 residues in the CDR3. Trimming removed 4 bases from V and 3 bases from J, with 16 bases in between. The CDR3 nucleotides read TGCGCCAGCAGCGCGAGACAGAGTTCAGCTAATGAAAAACTGTTTTTT. Translated, it gives CASSARQSSANEKLFF.

The table lists this clonotype with many counts. The chain carries TRBV5-1 and TRBJ2-7; D unclear. In germline, CDR1 is SGHRS, CDR2 YFSETQ. This CDR3 has 13 amino acids. V gave up 2 bases and J gave up 3 bases, with 9 bases separating them. CDR3 protein: CASSFDLSYEQYF. The CDR3 nucleotides read TGCGCCAGCAGCTTCGATCTAAGCTACGAGCAGTACTTC.

This clonotype was observed many times. One end of the junction varies from germline; a read error may be responsible. The chain employs TRBV12-3 or TRBV12-4 and TRBJ2-7; maybe TRBD1 (6 bases). The CDR3 length is 13 residues. This CDR3 reads CVSSDRDINEQYF. The CDR3 nucleotides are TGTGTCAGCAGTGACCGGGACATCAACGAGCAGTACTTC.

The gene calls are TRBV29-1 and TRBJ2-3; TRBD2 might be the D (6 bases). The CDR3 extends over 15 amino acids. Trimming left V 5 bases short and J 3 bases short, with 18 bases between. Germline loops: CDR1 SQVTM, CDR2 ANQGSEA. CDR3 sequence: CSVSSGVDGTDTQYF. The CDR3 DNA reads TGCAGCGTTTCCTCGGGGGTCGACGGGACAGATACGCAGTATTTT.